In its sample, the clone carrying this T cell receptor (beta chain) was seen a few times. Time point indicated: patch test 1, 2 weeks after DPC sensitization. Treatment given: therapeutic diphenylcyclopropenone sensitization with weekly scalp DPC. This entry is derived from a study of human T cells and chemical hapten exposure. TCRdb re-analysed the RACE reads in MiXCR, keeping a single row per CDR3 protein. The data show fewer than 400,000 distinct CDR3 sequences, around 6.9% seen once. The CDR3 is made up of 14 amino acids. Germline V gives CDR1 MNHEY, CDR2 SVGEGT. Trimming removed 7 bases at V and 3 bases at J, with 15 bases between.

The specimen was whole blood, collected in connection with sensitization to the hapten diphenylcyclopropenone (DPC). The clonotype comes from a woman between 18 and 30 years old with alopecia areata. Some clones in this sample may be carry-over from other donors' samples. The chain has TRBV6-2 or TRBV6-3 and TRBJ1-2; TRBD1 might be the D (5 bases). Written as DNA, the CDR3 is TGTGCCAGCATTCAAGGGGACGAGTACTATGGCTACACCTTC. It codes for CASIQGDEYYGYTF.